This T cell receptor (beta chain) was sequenced in a study of early T cells in non-severe SARS-CoV-2 infection (dated by TCRdb to about 2021). Describing the broader study: TCR sequencing used bulk RNA from unsorted whole blood, so alpha and beta chains could not be paired.

Study-wide findings and limitations: VDJdb matching was skewed toward anti-spike CD8 responses and likely underestimated virus-specific expansions, missing private and CD4 specificities.

The study was a case-control design nested within a healthcare worker cohort in London, UK, with weekly nasopharyngeal swab PCR tests and blood sampling. Healthcare workers were recruited during the week of the UK lockdown, between 23 and 31 March 2020, and followed weekly for up to 16 weeks. This clonotype was seen at least ten times. Its recognized antigen is unknown. No much larger clone exists at a distance of one base, and base qualities are not known. Library construction relied on 5' RACE. Sequencing used a NextSeq 500. To correct for sequencing error and PCR bias, the TCR library protocol tagged individual cDNA molecules with unique molecular identifiers. Both TCR alpha and beta chains were sequenced, and tight co-correlation was observed between alpha and beta sequence abundances in each sample. The authors' analysis ran thus. Decombinator V4 was used to annotate TCR sequences for V gene, J gene and CDR3. TCRs were defined as expanded if a significant change between any two time points was detected under a Poisson model with p below 0.0001. TCR abundances were normalised to the total number of TCRs sequenced per sample and were expressed as counts per million. VDJdb, accessed 1 November 2021, was searched for CMV, EBV and SARS-CoV-2 annotated TCRs, excluding TCRs annotated for multiple antigens. TCRdb trimmed the raw reads at Q25, called clones with MiXCR and kept productive beta chains. Each entry is one CDR3 protein sequence, shown with its most common DNA and genes. The V and J calls, along with clone size, are taken from TCRdb and not from the paper's own processing. The sample has tens of thousands of distinct CDR3 sequences on record, 4% of them singletons. The ten largest clones represent less than 4% of the sample.

The specimen was whole blood. The sequence came from an adult who was a healthcare worker with PCR-confirmed SARS-CoV-2 infection or an uninfected control (not recorded which).

The CDR3 protein sequence reads: CASTPVGARTEAFF. The sequenced DNA is TGTGCCAGTACCCCGGTGGGGGCGAGGACTGAAGCTTTCTTT. The sequence joins TRBV19 to TRBJ1-1; D gene: possibly TRBD1, on 6 matching bases. V and J are truncated by 7 bases and 5 bases respectively, leaving an intervening sequence of 17 bases. The CDR3 spans 14 residues, from the cysteine through the phenylalanine. The only DNA kept is the CDR3, 42 bases in frame from the first base. Reading the germline V gene (reference sequence) gives CDR1 LNHDA and CDR2 SQIVND.